This paragraph reports one T cell receptor beta chain. No cognate antigen has been identified for it. Base-call qualities are not available, and no considerably larger clone is one nucleotide away. Inclusive of the bounding cysteine and phenylalanine, the CDR3 is 15 residues long. Only CDR3 DNA is held: 45 bases, read in frame from base 1. The junction carries 11 bases between V and J, which are trimmed by 5 bases and 0 bases respectively. CDR1 and CDR2, per the germline V gene (reference sequence), are MNHEY and SMNVEV. This specimen belongs to a study of blood T cell repertoires in COVID-19 (TCRdb year 2020). Background on the whole study: Collaborator samples came from the United States, Italy and Spain and covered acute and convalescent phases of COVID-19. Samples were obtained from the ongoing ImmuneRACE study (first 160 participants) and from about 1,300 subjects provided by 6 global collaborators. The material from the prospective study consisted of cDNA or gDNA derived from T cells, B-cell-depleted T cells, or PBMCs. Nearly every sample came with metadata listing a de-identified subject ID, COVID-19 status, age in years and sex. HLA class I and class II types, where available, came from metadata supplied by the sample provider rather than from assay-based typing. Deeply sampled blood TCRbeta repertoires from subjects exposed to, actively infected with, or recovered from COVID-19 were included in the dataset. The repertoires were released in a freely available public database intended as a resource for research on the immune response to SARS-CoV-2. Here is what the overall study found, with its caveats: How much clinical and demographic metadata was included differed by source and by participant, and the metadata was provided uncurated.

Samples from volunteer blood donors who had recovered from COVID-19 were contributed by a second Seattle source. Collaborating institutions collected whole blood in K2EDTA tubes following their own protocols. For TCRbeta analysis, collaborator samples were shipped as frozen whole blood, as isolated PBMCs, or as DNA extracted from either sample type. TCRbeta CDR3 regions were amplified from genomic DNA using the immunoSEQ Assay, a bias-controlled multiplex PCR. The authors processed their data as follows. Nucleated cell counts per sample were estimated from amplification of reference gene primers within the assay. Sequence reads were collapsed and filtered to measure the absolute abundance of every unique TCRbeta CDR3 rearrangement. For each sample, productive Simpson clonality was calculated by taking the square root of Simpson's diversity index across productive rearrangements. TCRdb provides this immuneACCESS table in a form limited to in-frame rearrangements. Some clones are lacking; in checked studies, under half of them reflect an unresolved V gene, and why the rest are absent is not known. V and J calls and clone size are as listed in that table; D and trimming were resolved from the DNA. The sample table records hundreds of thousands of clones; roughly 90% of these occur just once. The ten largest clones take up 6.5% of the sample.

This receptor chain uses TRBV27 and TRBJ1-3; TRBD1 might be the D gene, on 6 matching bases. The sequence derives from a man between 60 and 70 years old who had recovered from COVID-19. The source material was peripheral blood. CDR3 region: CASSAGQYSGNTIYF. DNA sequence: TGTGCCAGCAGTGCCGGACAGTACTCTGGAAACACCATATATTTT.